The rows below give T cell receptor beta chains drawn from one sample of a study of T cells in narcolepsy. Clones were read by immunoSEQ multiplex PCR, and TCRdb kept only the in-frame ones, dropping some. The repertoire consists of tens of thousands of clones, with approximately 84% occurring once and the leading ten covering roughly 1.3%. The sample was CD45RA- memory CD4+ T cells from PBMCs. The receptors stem from a human donor with narcolepsy. Both conserved end residues are part of each CDR3. D genes are given only for firm matches. Not all rows give a size; the values are once, few, many and, for expanded clones, a class.

cdr3_nt	cdr3_aa	j_call	d_call	v_call	clone_size
TGTGCCAGCCACATTGGGGGGAGCGGGGAGCTGTTTTTT	CASHIGGSGELFF	TRBJ2-2	-	TRBV28	-
TGTGCCAGCAGGGGACAGAAAGTCACCGGGGAGCTGTTTTTT	CASRGQKVTGELFF	TRBJ2-2	TRBD1	TRBV2	-
TGTGCCAGCAGCTTGGTAGGACAGGGTTTAGAGACCCAGTACTTC	CASSLVGQGLETQYF	TRBJ2-5	TRBD1	TRBV5-6	-
TGTGCCAGCAGTACATGGGTTGGGGTCTCCTACAATGAGCAGTTCTTC	CASSTWVGVSYNEQFF	TRBJ2-1	-	TRBV5-8	-
TGTGCCAGCAACCCCCGGGGGCAGGGGAACACTGAAGCTTTCTTT	CASNPRGQGNTEAFF	TRBJ1-1	-	TRBV6-1	-
TGTGCCAGCAGCCTGACAGGGAAGACCCAGTACTTC	CASSLTGKTQYF	TRBJ2-5	TRBD1	TRBV7-2	-
TGTGCCAGCAGCTTAGACCGGGGGGCCGGAGATACGCAGTATTTT	CASSLDRGAGDTQYF	TRBJ2-3	-	TRBV7-8	-
TGTGCCACCAGGACTATTTCCACAGATACGCAGTATTTT	CATRTISTDTQYF	TRBJ2-3	-	TRBV6-5	-
TGTGCCAGCAGCGTTGGTGGTAGCGGGGGCTTCCCCTACAATGAGCAGTTCTTC	CASSVGGSGGFPYNEQFF	TRBJ2-1	TRBD2	TRBV9	-
TGCAGCGTTGCCTGGGGTAGGAACACAGATACGCAGTATTTT	CSVAWGRNTDTQYF	TRBJ2-3	-	TRBV29-1	-
TGTGCCAGCAGAGGAGGGGGTGATGAAAAACTGTTTTTT	CASRGGGDEKLFF	TRBJ1-4	-	TRBV28	-
TGTGCCAGCAGTGAAGCAGGGGACATAGACTATGGCTACACCTTC	CASSEAGDIDYGYTF	TRBJ1-2	-	TRBV2	-
TGTGCCAGCAGCCTAACTAGCGGGGTTCGCAATGAGCAGTTCTTC	CASSLTSGVRNEQFF	TRBJ2-1	TRBD2	TRBV7-9	-
TGTGCCAGCAGCGTAGGAGGGGAAACTTCACCCCTCCACTTT	CASSVGGETSPLHF	TRBJ1-6	-	TRBV9	-
TGTGCCAGCAGTCCCGGGACAAGACTCTACGAGCAGTACTTC	CASSPGTRLYEQYF	TRBJ2-7	-	TRBV6-5	-
TGTGCCAGCAGTTTAAGCTCATACGAGCAGTACTTC	CASSLSSYEQYF	TRBJ2-7	-	TRBV28	-
TGTGCCAGCAGTCAATCTTCAGGGGGCAGAAACACCATATATTTT	CASSQSSGGRNTIYF	TRBJ1-3	TRBD1	TRBV28	-
TGTGCCAGCTCACCAGGGACAGGGACAAACAATGAGCAGTTCTTC	CASSPGTGTNNEQFF	TRBJ2-1	TRBD1	TRBV18	-
TGTGCCACCGAGTCTTCACAGGGAGTCTTTCAGCCCCAGCATTTT	CATESSQGVFQPQHF	TRBJ1-5	-	TRBV28	-
TGTGCCAGCAGCTTAAGGGAGGAATCACCCCTCCACTTT	CASSLREESPLHF	TRBJ1-6	-	TRBV7-2	once
TGTGCCAGCTCACCTAGAGACTATGAAATTTTCTTC	CASSPRDYEIFF	TRBJ2-1	-	TRBV18	-
TGTGCCAGCAGCTTAGATTTATTATCGGGTGAAAAACTGTTTTTT	CASSLDLLSGEKLFF	TRBJ1-4	-	TRBV7-6	-
TGTGCCAGCAGTTCGACAGTCTCCTATAATTCACCCCTCCACTTT	CASSSTVSYNSPLHF	TRBJ1-6	-	TRBV7-9	once
TGTGCCAGTAGTCCGCGTACAGATACGCAGTATTTT	CASSPRTDTQYF	TRBJ2-3	-	TRBV19	-
TGTGCCAGCAGCTTAAACCGAATTAACTATGGCTACACCTTC	CASSLNRINYGYTF	TRBJ1-2	-	TRBV11-2	once
TGTGCCAGCAGCCCTAGGGGCCCAGATACGCAGTATTTT	CASSPRGPDTQYF	TRBJ2-3	-	TRBV7-9	-
TGTGCCAGCAGCTTCGGACAGTTGAACACTGAAGCTTTCTTT	CASSFGQLNTEAFF	TRBJ1-1	-	TRBV7-2	-
TGTGCCAGCAGCTTAAGGGTTCTCGCTGAAGCTTTCTTT	CASSLRVLAEAFF	TRBJ1-1	-	TRBV7-8	-
TGTGCCAGCAGCGTCCAGGTCCACGAGCAGTACTTC	CASSVQVHEQYF	TRBJ2-7	-	TRBV7-9	-
TGTGCCAGCAGCTTCTCGGACAGCCGCTATGGCTACACCTTC	CASSFSDSRYGYTF	TRBJ1-2	-	TRBV28	-
TGTGCCAGCAGCTTAGCGGCAGGGGGTGGCACTGAAGCTTTCTTT	CASSLAAGGGTEAFF	TRBJ1-1	TRBD1	TRBV7-3	-
TGTGCCAGCCAAGGGAGAGCCCGCACAGATACGCAGTATTTT	CASQGRARTDTQYF	TRBJ2-3	-	TRBV27	-
TGTGCCAGCAGCTTCGGACGCGGCAGAGGAGGAGCAGATACGCAGTATTTT	CASSFGRGRGGADTQYF	TRBJ2-3	-	TRBV5-4	-
TGTGCCAGCAGCCGGGGTTTCCGGGACAGGGTGGATAATACTAGCACAGATACGCAGTATTTT	CASSRGFRDRVDNTSTDTQYF	TRBJ2-3	TRBD1	TRBV4-2	-
TGTGCCAGCAGACGGGGCAGGGGGCTTAGTGAAGCTTTCTTT	CASRRGRGLSEAFF	TRBJ1-1	TRBD1	TRBV5-6	-
TGTGCCAGCAGTTTTCGGGTGGGGGGGTATAGCAATCAGCCCCAGCATTTT	CASSFRVGGYSNQPQHF	TRBJ1-5	-	TRBV28	once
TGTGCCAGCAGCCCCCCCATGGTAGGGCAGAGCACAGATACGCAGTATTTT	CASSPPMVGQSTDTQYF	TRBJ2-3	-	TRBV5-4	-
TGTGCCAGCAGCCTCGGGGGTAGCGGGGGCTACAATGAGCAGTTCTTC	CASSLGGSGGYNEQFF	TRBJ2-1	TRBD2	TRBV9	-
TGTGCCAGCGGGACTTATCAGCCCCAGCATTTT	CASGTYQPQHF	TRBJ1-5	-	TRBV6-1	-
TGTGCCAGCCGATCCAGGGAGACCAATCAGCCCCAGCATTTT	CASRSRETNQPQHF	TRBJ1-5	-	TRBV2	-